A single sample gave rise to the 14 T cell receptor beta chains below, sequenced in a study of cytomegalovirus exposure and HLA in healthy donors. PCR employed 60 Vbeta and 13 Jbeta primers. Sequencing was performed with immunoSEQ multiplex PCR; in TCRdb, only in-frame clones are kept and a portion is missing. The sample lists around 170,000 clones; about four fifths were seen once. Sequences were obtained from PBMCs. The receptors shown here come from a man aged 35-49 years in good health and CMV-seronegative.

V usage is TRBV28 and J usage is TRBJ2-3; D uncertain. The CDR3 runs to 15 residues. V was trimmed by 4 bases and J by 1 base, leaving 12 bases between them. In germline, CDR1 is MDHEN, CDR2 SYDVKM. DNA for the CDR3: TGTGCCAGCAGTTCCCTTTCAGTCCGCACAGATACGCAGTATTTT. This encodes CASSSLSVRTDTQYF.

J is TRBJ1-1 and V is TRBV6-1, with D possibly matching TRBD1 (5 bases). The germline V and J ends were trimmed by 3 bases and 11 bases, with 22 bases remaining between them. CDR1 is MNHNS, CDR2 SASEGT, per germline. This CDR3 has 15 residues. CDR3 bases: TGTGCCAGCAGTGAGGTCCCAAGGGGAGGGACCTCGGCTTTCTTT. It encodes CASSEVPRGGTSAFF.

This clone was observed once. The chain uses TRBV11-2 and TRBJ2-1; 7 bases map to TRBD1. Germline V CDR1 and CDR2: SGHAT, FQNNGV. Trimming removed 4 bases from V and 2 bases from J; junction bases left unmatched: 5. CDR3 size: 15 residues. The CDR3 sequence: CASSYYQGAYNEQFF. The DNA for the CDR3 is TGTGCCAGCAGCTATTACCAGGGGGCCTACAATGAGCAGTTCTTC.

This clone was counted once. This sequence joins TRBV30 and TRBJ2-5; D is uncertain. Trimming stripped 5 bases from V and 4 bases from J, with 11 bases between. CDR1 and CDR2 from the germline V gene are GTSNPN and SVGIG (reference sequence). The CDR3 runs to 12 residues. Here the CDR3 DNA reads TGTGCCTGGGGTTCGCGTCGAGAGACCCAGTACTTC. Its translation: CAWGSRRETQYF.

V and J are TRBV27 and TRBJ2-7; 11 bases fit TRBD1. V lost 2 bases and J lost 5; bases outside the gene matches: 5. CDR3 length: 15 amino acids. Germline V lookup: CDR1 MNHEY, CDR2 SMNVEV (reference sequence). DNA for the CDR3: TGTGCCAGCAGTTTAATAGGACAGGGGGCTAACGAGCAGTACTTC. Protein: CASSLIGQGANEQYF.

The chain carries TRBV7-2 and TRBJ2-7; TRBD1 is a possible D gene (5 bases). CDR1 SGHTA and CDR2 FQGNSA come from the germline V gene. This CDR3 has 16 residues. V lost 1 base, J lost 1 base, and 14 bases lay in between. CDR3 sequence (DNA): TGTGCCAGCAGCTTAGTCCCCCCGCAGGGTTCCTACGAGCAGTACTTC. It translates to CASSLVPPQGSYEQYF.

The rearrangement links TRBV9 to TRBJ2-1; TRBD2 is a possible D gene (5 bases). The CDR3 spans 15 residues. Per germline, CDR1 SGDLS and CDR2 YYNGEE. With 0 bases removed from V and 2 bases from J, the gap between germline ends came to 9 bases. CDR3 sequence (DNA): TGTGCCAGCAGCGTAGATCTAGCCACCTACAATGAGCAGTTCTTC. This sequence encodes CASSVDLATYNEQFF.

The rearrangement uses TRBV19 and TRBJ1-4, with TRBD1 identical over 12 bases. This CDR3 comprises 16 residues. V lost 6 bases to trimming and J lost 6 bases; unmatched junction nucleotides: 8. The germline gives CDR1 LNHDA, CDR2 SQIVND (reference sequence). The CDR3 nucleotides are TGTGCCAGTAGGGGACAGGGGGCTGAATTAGATGAAAAACTGTTTTTT. Amino acid sequence: CASRGQGAELDEKLFF.

The chain is built from TRBV11-2 and TRBJ1-1; tentative D call: TRBD1 (6 bases). Germline V gene data show CDR1 as SGHAT and CDR2 as FQNNGV. CDR3 size: 14 residues. V shed 6 bases and J shed 0 bases, with 11 bases lying between them. CDR3 nucleotides: TGTGCCAGCAGGCAGGGGACTATGAACACTGAAGCTTTCTTT. It encodes CASRQGTMNTEAFF.

The chain carries TRBV7-2 and TRBJ1-2, with 7 nucleotides matching TRBD1. The J segment lost 2 bases and the V segment lost 3 bases, leaving 3 bases of the junction unmatched. Germline V gives CDR1 SGHTA, CDR2 FQGNSA. The CDR3 loop spans 14 amino acids. CDR3 in amino acids: CASSFPGGNYGYTF. The CDR3 region has the DNA TGTGCCAGCAGCTTTCCAGGGGGAAACTATGGCTACACCTTC.

This chain uses TRBV28 with TRBJ2-5, with D hard to call. V lost 6 bases and J lost 7, with 9 bases in between. Per the germline V gene, CDR1 is MDHEN and CDR2 is SYDVKM. The CDR3 is made up of 11 amino acids. This CDR3 reads CASSLRGTQYF. The CDR3 DNA follows: TGTGCCAGCAGCCTGAGAGGGACCCAGTACTTC.

The chain links TRBV27 to TRBJ1-5, with 7 bases aligning to TRBD1. Germline loops: CDR1 MNHEY, CDR2 SMNVEV (reference sequence). Germline trimming cut 2 bases from V and 2 bases from J; bases unmatched to any gene: 3. This CDR3 contains 15 residues. Written as DNA, the CDR3 is TGTGCCAGCAGTTTAACGGGACAGCGCAATCAGCCCCAGCATTTT. It is translated as CASSLTGQRNQPQHF.

The CDR3 loop reads CASSLTSGEGRYEQYF. The CDR3 DNA reads as TGTGCCAGCAGCTTGACTAGCGGGGAGGGGAGGTACGAGCAGTACTTC. This chain links TRBV7-9 with TRBJ2-7, with TRBD2 matching over 11 bases. This CDR3 has 16 residues. Trimming took 3 bases from V and 4 from J; bases not matched to a gene: 8. In germline, CDR1 is SEHNR, CDR2 FQNEAQ (reference sequence).

The chain has TRBV9 and TRBJ1-1; 12 bases are a match to TRBD1. Germline V lookup: CDR1 SGDLS, CDR2 YYNGEE. This CDR3 has 15 residues. Germline trimming cut 3 bases from V and 2 bases from J; bases unmatched to any gene: 2. The CDR3 region is CASSAGTGGNTEAFF. The DNA for the CDR3 is TGTGCCAGCAGCGCCGGGACAGGGGGCAACACTGAAGCTTTCTTT.